The clone carrying this TCR beta chain was observed once. This entry is derived from a study of cytomegalovirus exposure and HLA in healthy donors. The ends lost 3 bases at V and 4 bases at J; junction bases unmatched: 1. There are 13 residues in the CDR3. The germline CDR1 and CDR2 sequences are MNHEY and SMNVEV (reference sequence). Researchers ran the PCR with 60 Vbeta and 13 Jbeta primers. Sequencing was performed with immunoSEQ multiplex PCR; in TCRdb, only in-frame clones are kept and a portion is missing. The sample has 150,000 to 200,000 clones, approximately 80% seen once; the top ten hold roughly 9.7%.

The clonotype was recovered from a man younger than 35 in good health and CMV-seropositive. The sample consisted of PBMCs. The chain joins TRBV27 to TRBJ1-2; 8 bases fit TRBD1. The CDR3: CASSFGTGYGYTF. The CDR3 DNA is TGTGCCAGCAGTTTCGGGACAGGCTATGGCTACACCTTC.